This T cell receptor beta chain came from a study of blood T cell repertoires in COVID-19. The J segment lost 0 bases and the V segment lost 2 bases, leaving 11 bases of the junction unmatched. The CDR3 is 19 amino acids. CDR1 is LGHDT, CDR2 YNNKEL, per germline (reference sequence). In the original analysis: Estimation of nucleated cell counts relied on the amplification of reference gene primers. Only in-frame clones appear in the TCRdb table, and some are missing; sequencing was by immunoSEQ multiplex PCR. V and J calls and clone size are those listed in that table; D and trimming were worked out from the DNA. The sample yields about 160,000 clones, 82% seen once.

The gene calls are TRBV3-1 (or the pseudogene TRBV3-2) and TRBJ2-1; 9 bases align to TRBD1. Sequenced sample: peripheral blood. The receptor was derived from an elderly woman with active or convalescent COVID-19. The DNA for the CDR3 is TGTGCCAGCAGCCAATTACCGGGACAGGGATTAAGCTCCTACAATGAGCAGTTCTTC. Its protein product is CASSQLPGQGLSSYNEQFF.